These T cell receptor beta chains were read from a single sample in a study of T cell repertoires in aging, cancer and after chemotherapy. TCRdb itself ran the multiplex PCR reads through MiXCR, one entry per CDR3 protein. The data show thousands of distinct CDR3 sequences, with 25% to 35% seen just once and around 4% held by the top ten. Sequencing used blood. The receptors derive from a human donor in good health. CDR3s include the opening cysteine and the closing phenylalanine or tryptophan. Fields, in order: D gene, V gene, J gene, clone size, CDR3 protein, CDR3 DNA. The D gene is left open where the match is weak. Expanded clones are given a class, and other clones once, few, many or no size at all.

-	TRBV7-9	TRBJ1-4	-	CASSRSQGPNEKLFF	TGTGCCAGCAGCCGTTCCCAGGGGCCCAATGAAAAACTGTTTTTT
-	TRBV6-4	TRBJ1-5	-	CASSDGASQPQHF	TGTGCCAGCAGTGACGGGGCATCACAGCCCCAGCATTTT
-	TRBV11-1	TRBJ2-6	-	CASSPAGAGSGANVLTF	TGTGCCAGCAGCCCGGCAGGGGCGGGCTCTGGGGCCAACGTCCTGACTTTC
TRBD1	TRBV11-2	TRBJ1-2	-	CASSFNPTGIYGYTF	TGTGCCAGCAGCTTCAATCCGACAGGGATCTATGGCTACACCTTC
-	TRBV6-5	TRBJ1-2	-	CASSFRDDYGYTF	TGTGCCAGCAGCTTCAGGGATGACTATGGCTACACCTTC
-	TRBV5-5	TRBJ2-1	-	CASSLSPRPLYNEQFF	TGTGCCAGCAGCTTGAGCCCTCGCCCGTTGTACAATGAGCAGTTCTTC
-	TRBV14	TRBJ2-3	-	CASSQVRYTQYF	TGTGCCAGCAGCCAAGTACGCTATACGCAGTATTTT
-	TRBV7-6	TRBJ1-6	few	CASSPTGFGTGNSPLHF	TGTGCCAGCAGCCCAACCGGTTTCGGGACGGGGAATTCACCCCTCCACTTT
-	TRBV19	TRBJ1-5	few	CASRHGGASNQPQHF	TGTGCCAGTAGACATGGGGGGGCGAGCAATCAGCCCCAGCATTTT
-	TRBV29-1	TRBJ1-4	-	CSGGLPPGEKLFF	TGCAGCGGTGGACTTCCTCCAGGAGAAAAACTGTTTTTT
-	TRBV6-1	TRBJ1-1	-	CASRAGRVRVNTEAFF	TGTGCCAGCAGAGCCGGCAGGGTGAGGGTGAACACTGAAGCTTTCTTT
-	TRBV15	TRBJ2-7	medium-sized	CATSRDGPGHHEQYF	TGTGCCACCAGCAGAGATGGGCCAGGGCACCACGAGCAGTACTTC
-	TRBV18	TRBJ1-5	-	CASSTQGYSNQPQHF	TGTGCCAGCTCAACTCAGGGATATAGCAATCAGCCCCAGCATTTT
TRBD1	TRBV12-3/TRBV12-4	TRBJ2-3	-	CASSTSKFASRDREGTDTQYF	TGTGCCAGCAGCACCAGTAAGTTCGCCTCCCGGGACAGGGAAGGTACAGATACGCAGTATTTT
TRBD1	TRBV5-1	TRBJ2-7	-	CASKAGQGSYEQYF	TGCGCCAGCAAGGCGGGACAGGGCTCCTACGAGCAGTACTTC
-	TRBV12-3/TRBV12-4	TRBJ1-1	few	CASSPHQMNTEAFF	TGTGCCAGCAGTCCCCACCAAATGAACACTGAAGCTTTCTTT
-	TRBV6-2/TRBV6-3	TRBJ2-2	-	CASNPSDTGELFF	TGTGCCAGCAACCCCAGCGACACCGGGGAGCTGTTTTTT
-	TRBV19	TRBJ1-2	medium-sized	CASTSNYGYTF	TGTGCCAGTACCTCTAACTATGGCTACACCTTC
TRBD2	TRBV6-5	TRBJ2-3	-	CASSTTLAGKAQYF	TGTGCCAGCAGTACGACACTAGCGGGGAAAGCGCAGTATTTT
-	TRBV12-3/TRBV12-4	TRBJ2-3	-	CASPPGGPSTDTQYF	TGTGCCAGCCCCCCGGGCGGCCCCAGCACAGATACGCAGTATTTT
-	TRBV18	TRBJ1-2	-	CASSPPAGLDYGYTF	TGTGCCAGCTCACCACCAGCAGGGTTGGACTATGGCTACACCTTC
-	TRBV7-2	TRBJ2-1	few	CASSLGTWAGEQFF	TGTGCCAGCAGCCTGGGGACTTGGGCTGGTGAGCAGTTCTTC
-	TRBV14	TRBJ1-2	few	CASSPPGIVAYGYTF	TGTGCCAGCAGCCCCCCGGGGATCGTTGCCTATGGCTACACCTTC
-	TRBV6-2/TRBV6-3	TRBJ1-5	-	CASSHVLGVGNQPQHF	TGTGCCAGCAGTCACGTCTTGGGGGTTGGGAATCAGCCCCAGCATTTT
-	TRBV18	TRBJ1-4	few	CASSQRDATNEKLFF	TGTGCCAGCTCACAACGGGATGCAACTAATGAAAAACTGTTTTTT
TRBD1	TRBV19	TRBJ1-1	few	CASTYRRGRAGTEAFF	TGTGCCAGTACCTATAGGAGGGGGCGGGCCGGGACTGAAGCTTTCTTT
-	TRBV5-4	TRBJ2-5	few	CASSPEGKGQETQYF	TGTGCCAGCAGCCCGGAGGGGAAGGGCCAAGAGACCCAGTACTTC
-	TRBV19	TRBJ1-5	-	CASSWGEGQPQHF	TGTGCCAGTAGTTGGGGGGAGGGACAGCCCCAGCATTTT
-	TRBV27	TRBJ2-5	-	CASSLYGGSEETQYF	TGTGCCAGCAGTTTATACGGGGGCTCCGAAGAGACCCAGTACTTC
-	TRBV27	TRBJ1-3	few	CASSSHRQSGNTIYF	TGTGCCAGCAGTTCCCACAGGCAAAGTGGAAACACCATATATTTT
TRBD2	TRBV5-4	TRBJ2-7	-	CASTHRLAGVSYNEQYF	TGTGCCAGCACCCACCGACTAGCGGGGGTCTCCTACAATGAGCAGTACTTC
TRBD2	TRBV6-5	TRBJ2-5	-	CASSYNGGGETQYF	TGTGCCAGCAGTTACAATGGGGGGGGAGAGACCCAGTACTTC
-	TRBV30	TRBJ2-3	-	CAWDRESRKPDTQYF	TGTGCCTGGGACCGGGAAAGCCGAAAGCCGGATACGCAGTATTTT
-	TRBV5-4	TRBJ1-2	-	CASSDWTVGYTF	TGTGCCAGCAGCGACTGGACAGTCGGCTACACCTTC
TRBD2	TRBV27	TRBJ2-5	few	CASSPLAGLKETQYF	TGTGCCAGCAGCCCACTAGCGGGTCTTAAAGAGACCCAGTACTTC
TRBD2	TRBV11-1	TRBJ2-1	few	CASSFALAGGLNEQFF	TGTGCCAGCAGCTTTGCACTAGCGGGGGGGCTCAATGAGCAGTTCTTC
TRBD1	TRBV6-5	TRBJ1-4	few	CASSQRGGGSGNEKLFF	TGTGCCAGCAGCCAAAGAGGGGGCGGATCGGGTAATGAAAAACTGTTTTTT
-	TRBV29-1	TRBJ1-2	-	CSADRPGTASYGYTF	TGCAGCGCCGATCGCCCCGGGACGGCCAGCTATGGCTACACCTTC
-	TRBV19	TRBJ2-3	-	CASSPIRGRAFGTDTQYF	TGTGCCAGTAGTCCCATCCGGGGGCGGGCGTTCGGCACAGATACGCAGTATTTT
TRBD2	TRBV27	TRBJ2-5	few	CASSRLAGREGYQETQYF	TGTGCCAGCAGTAGACTAGCGGGGCGTGAGGGGTACCAAGAGACCCAGTACTTC
TRBD1	TRBV15	TRBJ1-1	-	CATSQDRGTEAFF	TGTGCCACCAGCCAGGACAGGGGGACTGAAGCTTTCTTT
-	TRBV18	TRBJ1-6	-	CASREDSPLHF	TGTGCCAGCAGGGAAGATTCACCCCTCCACTTT
TRBD1	TRBV6-5	TRBJ1-4	-	CASSYLALDRENKKLFF	TGTGCCAGCAGTTACCTTGCCCTGGACAGGGAGAATAAAAAACTGTTTTTT